A single sample gave rise to the 30 T cell receptor beta chains below, sequenced in a study of shared clonotypes between healthy human individuals. Naive CD8 isolation took CD45RO-negative cells positively selected for CCR7 and excluded terminally differentiated effector memory CD45RA+ cells. Assay used: immunoSEQ multiplex PCR; TCRdb lists only in-frame clones, some missing. The sample records 630,000 or so clones, roughly 98% being singletons. The source material was naive CD8+ T cells sorted from blood. These TCRs come from a man aged 30-40 years in good health.

In this sample, this clone turned up once. This rearrangement joins TRBV18 to TRBJ1-3; D ambiguous. CDR1 KGHSH and CDR2 LQKENI come from the germline V gene. The CDR3 totals 16 residues. Between the trimmed V and J ends, which lost 2 bases and 3 bases, there was a span of 14 bases. CDR3 DNA: TGTGCCAGCTCACCAACCAACGCCCTCCGTGGAAACACCATATATTTT. This encodes CASSPTNALRGNTIYF. Variable domain in full (rest from reference TRBV18 and TRBJ1-3): NAGVMQNPRHLVRRRGQEARLRCSPMKGHSHVYWYRQLPEEGLKFMVYLQKENIIDESGMPKERFSAEFPKEGPSILRIQQVVRGDSAAYFCASSPTNALRGNTIYFGEGSWLTVV.

The CDR3: CASSYSRSGRARNEQFF. The DNA of the CDR3 is TGTGCCAGCAGCTATTCCCGTAGCGGGAGGGCCAGGAATGAGCAGTTCTTC. The chain has TRBV11-2 and TRBJ2-1; 11 nucleotides agree with TRBD2. With V trimmed by 4 bases and J by 7 bases, 12 bases remained unmatched. The germline V gene has CDR1 SGHAT and CDR2 FQNNGV. The CDR3 runs to 17 residues.

This clone occurred once. This CDR3 is CATSRVRLTSYEQYF. As DNA, the CDR3 is TGTGCCACCAGCAGAGTTAGACTAACCTCCTACGAGCAGTACTTC. This chain joins TRBV15 and TRBJ2-7, with a tentative D call TRBD2 (5 bases). CDR1 is LNHNV and CDR2 is YYDKDF in the germline V gene (reference sequence). Between the trimmed V and J ends, which lost 1 base and 0 bases, there was a span of 10 bases. This CDR3 contains 15 residues.

This chain connects TRBV11-2 to TRBJ2-3, with 7 bases lining up with TRBD1. V was pared by 4 bases and J by 5 bases, with 3 bases of the junction left unmatched. CDR1 and CDR2 (germline): SGHAT, FQNNGV. The CDR3 is 13 residues long. The CDR3 DNA follows: TGTGCCAGCAGCTCAGGACAGGAAGATACGCAGTATTTT. Amino acid sequence: CASSSGQEDTQYF.

This rearrangement joins TRBV27 to TRBJ2-7; 12 bases map to TRBD2. The CDR3 is 17 residues long. Germline CDR1 MNHEY, CDR2 SMNVEV (reference sequence). Unmatched junction bases numbered 10, after V lost 7 bases and J lost 0 bases. This CDR3 is CASIGGTSGRISYEQYF. The DNA of the CDR3 is TGTGCCAGCATTGGGGGGACTAGCGGGCGCATCTCCTACGAGCAGTACTTC.

The chain uses TRBV7-6 and TRBJ2-2; 12 bases map to TRBD1. Germline V gives CDR1 SGHVS, CDR2 FNYEAQ. The ends lost 5 bases at V and 6 bases at J; junction bases unmatched: 10. This CDR3 contains 17 residues. The DNA of the CDR3 is TGTGCCAGCAGCGCCCGTTCCGGGACAGGGGGCTCCGGGGAGCTGTTTTTT. Protein product: CASSARSGTGGSGELFF. The full variable domain, in which reference TRBV7-6 and TRBJ2-2 provide the parts outside the CDR3, is GAGVSQSPRYKVTKRGQDVALRCDPISGHVSLYWYRQALGQGPEFLTYFNYEAQQDKSGLPNDRFSAERPEGSISTLTIQRTEQRDSAMYRCASSARSGTGGSGELFFGEGSRLTVL.

About this clone: With a much larger clone just one base away, this may be a read error. V gene TRBV25-1 combines with J gene TRBJ2-1; D gene unclear. Per the germline V gene, CDR1 is MGHDK and CDR2 is SYGVNS. CDR3 length: 10 amino acids. V was trimmed by 6 bases and J by 6 bases, leaving 3 bases between them. The CDR3 loop is CASRGNEQFF. In DNA form, the CDR3 reads TGTGCCAGCAGGGGCAATGAGCAGTTCTTC. The whole variable domain, remainder taken from reference TRBV25-1 and TRBJ2-1, is EADIYQTPRYLVIGTGKKITLECSQTMGHDKMYWYQQDPGMELHLIHYSYGVNSTEKGDLSSESTVSRIRTEHFPLTLESARPSHTSQYLCASRGNEQFFGPGTRLTVL.

The gene calls are TRBV7-8 and TRBJ2-7, with TRBD1 matching 8 bases. The germline V gene has CDR1 SGHVS and CDR2 FQNEAQ. The CDR3 length is 14 residues. J was trimmed by 3 bases and V by 4 bases; bases with no gene match: 5. CDR3 residues: CASSSGGQVYEQYF. CDR3 DNA sequence: TGTGCCAGCAGCTCAGGGGGACAGGTCTACGAGCAGTACTTC.

The V call is TRBV9, the J call TRBJ2-1; no clear D. This CDR3 contains 12 residues. In germline, CDR1 is SGDLS, CDR2 YYNGEE. V dropped 4 bases and J dropped 8 bases, with 10 bases sitting between them. The CDR3 nucleotides are TGTGCCAGCAGCATAAGTGGTGATGAGCAGTTCTTC. Its translation is CASSISGDEQFF.

The rearrangement links TRBV27 to TRBJ1-5; 9 bases are a match to TRBD1. Germline lookup yields CDR1 MNHEY and CDR2 SMNVEV (reference sequence). The CDR3 is made up of 15 amino acids. The V segment lost 3 bases and the J segment 5 bases; nucleotides outside the gene matches: 5. The chain's CDR3 is CASSLVQGADQPQHF. In nucleotides, the CDR3 is TGTGCCAGCAGTTTGGTACAGGGGGCTGATCAGCCCCAGCATTTT.

The genes are TRBV7-9 and TRBJ2-1, with 7 bases fitting TRBD2. The germline V gene has CDR1 SEHNR and CDR2 FQNEAQ (reference sequence). CDR3 size: 15 residues. Trimming removed 4 bases from V and 8 bases from J; junction bases left unmatched: 11. In DNA, the CDR3 is TGTGCCAGCAGCTCGGGGAGGGGAGGGACCGATGAGCAGTTCTTC. Its translation: CASSSGRGGTDEQFF.

The chain has TRBV15 and TRBJ2-1; no clear D gene. CDR1 and CDR2 (germline): LNHNV, YYDKDF (reference sequence). V dropped 3 bases and J dropped 2 bases, with 14 bases sitting between them. The CDR3 loop spans 16 amino acids. Here the CDR3 reads CATSSGPGPTYNEQFF. The CDR3 region has the DNA TGTGCCACCAGCAGCGGACCGGGCCCAACCTACAATGAGCAGTTCTTC.

The V call is TRBV7-6, the J call TRBJ2-1; 13 bases align to TRBD2. Per germline, CDR1 SGHVS and CDR2 FNYEAQ. V was pared by 2 bases and J by 8 bases, with 12 bases of the junction left unmatched. The CDR3 covers 18 residues. The CDR3 region is CASSLLGTSGTLNHEQFF. CDR3 sequence (DNA): TGTGCCAGCAGCTTATTAGGGACTAGCGGGACTCTAAACCATGAGCAGTTCTTC.

The chain joins TRBV6-5 to TRBJ2-7; TRBD2 might be the D (6 bases). V was cut by 2 bases and J by 1 base, with 12 bases left in between. The CDR3 sequence is 15 residues long. Germline lookup yields CDR1 MNHEY and CDR2 SVGAGI. In DNA, the CDR3 is TGTGCCAGCAGTTACGGGGGGATTCATTCCTACGAGCAGTACTTC. Its translation is CASSYGGIHSYEQYF.

The chain combines TRBV27 with TRBJ2-7; perhaps TRBD1 as D (6 bases). CDR3 length: 14 residues. The V end was cut by 3 bases, the J end by 2 bases, with 11 bases between. The germline V gene encodes CDR1 MNHEY and CDR2 SMNVEV (reference sequence). The CDR3 sequence: CASSLLTGTYEQYF. The CDR3 region has the DNA TGTGCCAGCAGTTTGCTGACAGGAACCTACGAGCAGTACTTC.

J is TRBJ1-2 and V is TRBV5-6, with 9 bases lining up with TRBD1. Germline CDR1 SGHDT, CDR2 YYEEEE. The trim removed 4 bases at V and 4 bases at J, leaving 11 bases unmatched. The CDR3 spans 16 residues. CDR3: CASSLSGQGVFYGYTF. DNA for the CDR3: TGTGCCAGCAGCCTTTCGGGACAGGGAGTTTTCTATGGCTACACCTTC.

The chain has TRBV29-1 and TRBJ2-3, with 7 bases aligning to TRBD2. Germline V gene lookup returns CDR1 SQVTM and CDR2 ANQGSEA. There are 13 residues in the CDR3. J was trimmed by 5 bases and V by 4 bases; bases with no gene match: 6. For the CDR3, the DNA is TGCAGCGTTGTAGGGGTAGCGGGAGATACGCAGTATTTT. Amino acid sequence: CSVVGVAGDTQYF.

The genes are TRBV11-2 and TRBJ2-7; D not certain. This CDR3 contains 15 residues. Germline assignment: CDR1 SGHAT and CDR2 FQNNGV. V dropped 6 bases and J dropped 6 bases, with 21 bases sitting between them. The CDR3 is CASRFSDGGLGEQYF. The CDR3 region has the DNA TGTGCCAGCAGGTTTTCGGACGGTGGCTTGGGCGAGCAGTACTTC.

The rearrangement joins TRBV6-5 to TRBJ1-1; D ambiguous. This CDR3 comprises 13 residues. V lost 2 bases, J lost 2 bases, and 6 bases lay in between. The V gene's germline CDR1 is MNHEY and CDR2 SVGAGI. The CDR3 coding sequence is TGTGCCAGCAGTTACACAATAAACACTGAAGCTTTCTTT. Protein: CASSYTINTEAFF.

This clone appeared a few times. Other DNA sequences in the same sample also yield this CDR3. The chain is built from TRBV27 and TRBJ2-7, with a weak D call TRBD2 (7 bases). V dropped 6 bases and J dropped 4 bases, with 13 bases sitting between them. This CDR3 contains 13 residues. CDR1 is MNHEY and CDR2 is SMNVEV in the germline V gene (reference sequence). The CDR3 is CASSRGGGYEQYF. CDR3 bases: TGTGCCAGCAGCCGAGGGGGGGGATACGAGCAGTACTTC.

The gene calls are TRBV5-1 and TRBJ2-5, with 14 bases matching TRBD2. J lost 4 bases, V lost 5 bases, and 4 bases had no gene match. This CDR3 contains 15 residues. Germline CDR1 SGHRS, CDR2 YFSETQ. The CDR3 nucleotides read TGCGCCAGCAGGGAGGGGACTAGCGGGAGAGAGACCCAGTACTTC. It yields the protein CASREGTSGRETQYF.

Here the CDR3 DNA reads TGTGCCAGCAGCTTATTCTCTGGCGAGCAGTACTTC. It is translated as CASSLFSGEQYF. J is TRBJ2-7 and V is TRBV7-9; D unclear. The CDR3 runs 12 residues. CDR1 is SEHNR, CDR2 FQNEAQ, per germline (reference sequence). V was clipped by 2 bases and J by 6 bases, with 8 bases between them.

The chain uses TRBV29-1 and TRBJ2-7; D is unresolved. CDR1 and CDR2 (germline): SQVTM, ANQGSEA. The CDR3 consists of 13 residues. The V gene lost 4 bases and the J gene lost 0 bases, with 10 bases spanning the gap. Here the CDR3 reads CSVVQQSSYEQYF. DNA of the CDR3: TGCAGCGTTGTGCAGCAGAGCTCCTACGAGCAGTACTTC.

The V and J genes are TRBV29-1 and TRBJ1-5; D is possibly TRBD1 (5 bases). V dropped 6 bases and J dropped 4 bases, with 13 bases sitting between them. The CDR3 runs to 13 residues. Per germline, CDR1 SQVTM and CDR2 ANQGSEA. The CDR3 region has the DNA TGCAGCGTAGAGCAAGGGACTAATCAGCCCCAGCATTTT. Translated, it gives CSVEQGTNQPQHF.

The chain recombines TRBV5-5 with TRBJ2-5; D not certain. V lost 3 bases and J lost 3, with 15 bases in between. CDR1 is SGHKS and CDR2 is YYEKEE in the germline V gene (reference sequence). The CDR3 is made up of 15 amino acids. The CDR3 protein is CASSYNHVGEETQYF. CDR3 sequence (DNA): TGTGCCAGCAGCTACAACCACGTCGGCGAAGAGACCCAGTACTTC.

V and J are TRBV7-6 and TRBJ2-3; 12 bases map to TRBD2. Germline CDR1 SGHVS, CDR2 FNYEAQ. V trimming: 5 bases; J trimming: 6 bases; junction bases outside the gene matches: 9. CDR3 length: 16 residues. The CDR3 loop is CASSPWTSGISDTQYF. The CDR3 DNA reads as TGTGCCAGCAGCCCCTGGACTAGCGGGATTTCGGATACGCAGTATTTT.

The V call is TRBV11-2, the J call TRBJ2-3; D assignment may be TRBD1 or TRBD2 (5 bases each). The CDR3 is 16 residues long. Trimming left V 0 bases short and J 5 bases short, with 15 bases between. Germline-derived CDR1 and CDR2 are SGHAT and FQNNGV. CDR3 region: CASSLDQWGSKDTQYF. CDR3 DNA: TGTGCCAGCAGCTTAGATCAGTGGGGGAGTAAAGATACGCAGTATTTT.

CDR3 region: CASSMGQGDYGYTF. CDR3 DNA sequence: TGTGCCAGCAGCATGGGACAGGGTGACTATGGCTACACCTTC. The chain uses TRBV27 and TRBJ1-2; 9 bases align to TRBD1. Germline assignment: CDR1 MNHEY and CDR2 SMNVEV (reference sequence). CDR3 length equals 14 residues. V gave up 6 bases and J gave up 3 bases; unmatched junction bases: 5.

This rearrangement joins TRBV7-9 to TRBJ1-2, with D possibly being TRBD1 (5 bases). The CDR3 has 18 amino acids. The V and J ends lost 5 bases and 5 bases respectively, with 27 bases between them. In germline, CDR1 is SEHNR, CDR2 FQNEAQ (reference sequence). In DNA, the CDR3 is TGTGCCAGCAGCCCCCCGAATCTGGGAGGCTTTGGGGGATATGGCTACACCTTC. Translation: CASSPPNLGGFGGYGYTF. Looking up the rest from reference TRBV7-9 and TRBJ1-2 gives the full variable domain: DTGVSQNPRHKITKRGQNVTFRCDPISEHNRLYWYRQTLGQGPEFLTYFQNEAQLEKSRLLSDRFSAERPKGSFSTLEIQRTEQGDSAMYLCASSPPNLGGFGGYGYTFGSGTRLTVV.

The chain is built from TRBV10-3 and TRBJ1-5; D gene ambiguous. The ends were cut back, 1 base at V and 0 bases at J, with 10 bases in the middle. In germline, CDR1 is ENHRY, CDR2 SYGVKD. There are 16 residues in the CDR3. DNA of the CDR3: TGTGCCATCAGTGAGTTATGGCAGTCTAGCAATCAGCCCCAGCATTTT. It translates to CAISELWQSSNQPQHF.